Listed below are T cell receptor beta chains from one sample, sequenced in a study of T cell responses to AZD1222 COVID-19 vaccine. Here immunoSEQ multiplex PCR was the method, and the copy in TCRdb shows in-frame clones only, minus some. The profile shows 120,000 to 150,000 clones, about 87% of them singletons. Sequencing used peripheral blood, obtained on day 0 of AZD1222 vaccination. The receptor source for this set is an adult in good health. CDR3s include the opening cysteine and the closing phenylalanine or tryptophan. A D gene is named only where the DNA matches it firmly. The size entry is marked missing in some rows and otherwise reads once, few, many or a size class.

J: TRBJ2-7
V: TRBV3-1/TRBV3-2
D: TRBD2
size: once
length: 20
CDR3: CASSHTKDPIAGGRGYEQYF
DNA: TGTGCCAGCAGCCATACAAAAGACCCCATAGCGGGGGGGCGGGGCTACGAGCAGTACTTC

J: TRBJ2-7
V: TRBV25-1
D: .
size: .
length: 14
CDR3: CASSEVGGTYEQYF
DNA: TGTGCCAGCAGTGAAGTTGGCGGAACCTACGAGCAGTACTTC

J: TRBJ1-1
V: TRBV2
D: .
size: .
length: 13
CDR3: CASRASMNTEAFF
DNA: TGTGCCAGCAGGGCCTCGATGAACACTGAAGCTTTCTTT

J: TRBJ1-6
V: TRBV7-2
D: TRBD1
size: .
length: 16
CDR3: CASSLGLGQGNSPLHF
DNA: TGTGCCAGCAGCTTAGGTCTGGGACAGGGAAATTCACCCCTCCACTTT

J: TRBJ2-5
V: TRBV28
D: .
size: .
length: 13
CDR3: CASSLSRQETQYF
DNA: TGTGCCAGCAGTTTATCGCGACAAGAGACCCAGTACTTC

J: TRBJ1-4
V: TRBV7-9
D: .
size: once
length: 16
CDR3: CASSLGQVGANEKLFF
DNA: TGTGCCAGCAGCTTAGGTCAGGTGGGAGCTAATGAAAAACTGTTTTTT

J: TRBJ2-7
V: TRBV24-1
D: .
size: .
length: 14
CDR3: CATSDPGRSYEQYF
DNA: TGTGCCACCAGTGATCCCGGCAGGAGCTACGAGCAGTACTTC

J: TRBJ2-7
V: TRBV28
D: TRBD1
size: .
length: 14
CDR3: CASTGDRFSYEQYF
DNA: TGTGCCAGTACAGGGGACCGCTTCTCCTACGAGCAGTACTTC

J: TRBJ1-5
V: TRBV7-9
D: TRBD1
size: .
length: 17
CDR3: CASSLGARDREDQPQHF
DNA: TGTGCCAGCAGCTTAGGCGCCCGGGACAGGGAGGATCAGCCCCAGCATTTT

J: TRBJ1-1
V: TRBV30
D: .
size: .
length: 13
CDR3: CAWRKSMNTEAFF
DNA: TGTGCCTGGAGAAAGTCTATGAACACTGAAGCTTTCTTT

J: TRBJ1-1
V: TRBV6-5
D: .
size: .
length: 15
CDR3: CASSYRTGMNTEAFF
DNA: TGTGCCAGCAGTTACCGGACGGGGATGAACACTGAAGCTTTCTTT

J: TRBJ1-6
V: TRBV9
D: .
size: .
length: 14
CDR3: CASSVVDSNSPLHF
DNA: TGTGCCAGCAGCGTAGTGGACAGCAATTCACCCCTCCACTTT

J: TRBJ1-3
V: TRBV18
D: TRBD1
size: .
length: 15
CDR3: CASSPDRVGGNTIYF
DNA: TGTGCCAGCTCACCCGACAGGGTAGGAGGAAACACCATATATTTT

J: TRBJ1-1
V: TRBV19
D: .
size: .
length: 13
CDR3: CASSIQVNTEAFF
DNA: TGTGCCAGTAGTATCCAGGTAAACACTGAAGCTTTCTTT

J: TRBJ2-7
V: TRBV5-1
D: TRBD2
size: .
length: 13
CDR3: CASSAAGPTQQYF
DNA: TGCGCCAGCAGTGCAGCGGGGCCAACACAGCAGTACTTC

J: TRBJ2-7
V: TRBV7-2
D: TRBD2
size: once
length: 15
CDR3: CASSLRTSGGVEQYF
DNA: TGTGCCAGCAGCTTACGGACTAGCGGGGGGGTAGAGCAGTACTTC

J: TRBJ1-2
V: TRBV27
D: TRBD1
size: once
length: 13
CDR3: CASLGGQDYGYTF
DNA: TGTGCCAGCCTTGGGGGACAGGACTATGGCTACACCTTC

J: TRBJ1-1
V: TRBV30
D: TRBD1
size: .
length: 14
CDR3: CAGDRGAQGTEAFF
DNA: TGTGCCGGGGACAGGGGGGCCCAGGGCACTGAAGCTTTCTTT

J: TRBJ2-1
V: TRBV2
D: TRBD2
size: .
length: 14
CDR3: CASSGTRGRSEQFF
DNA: TGTGCCAGCAGTGGGACTAGGGGTAGGAGTGAGCAGTTCTTC

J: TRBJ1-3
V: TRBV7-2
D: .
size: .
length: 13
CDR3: CASSRSSGNTIYF
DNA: TGTGCCAGCAGCCGGAGCTCTGGAAACACCATATATTTT

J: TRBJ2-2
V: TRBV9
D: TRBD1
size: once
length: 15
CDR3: CASSGTGSKAGELFF
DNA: TGTGCCAGCAGCGGGACAGGGAGCAAAGCCGGGGAGCTGTTTTTT

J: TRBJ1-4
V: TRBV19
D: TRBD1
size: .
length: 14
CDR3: CASSIGTGPEKLFF
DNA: TGTGCCAGTAGTATAGGGACAGGGCCCGAAAAACTGTTTTTT

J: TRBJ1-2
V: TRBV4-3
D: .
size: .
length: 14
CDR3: CASSQDLGPALVTF
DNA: TGCGCCAGCAGCCAAGATCTTGGGCCCGCCCTGGTGACCTTC

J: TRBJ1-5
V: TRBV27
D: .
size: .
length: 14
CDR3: CAKHRDSAYQPQHF
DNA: TGTGCCAAGCACCGGGACTCAGCCTATCAGCCCCAGCATTTT

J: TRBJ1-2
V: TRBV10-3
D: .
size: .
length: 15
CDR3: CAIRGGDGSNYGYTF
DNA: TGTGCCATCCGGGGCGGAGACGGCTCAAACTATGGCTACACCTTC

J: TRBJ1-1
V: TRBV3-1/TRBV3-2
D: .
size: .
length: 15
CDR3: CASSNLPQVLGQAFF
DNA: TGTGCCAGCAGCAATCTTCCACAGGTCCTCGGGCAAGCTTTCTTT

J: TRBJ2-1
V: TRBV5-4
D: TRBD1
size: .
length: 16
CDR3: CASRPTGTGGGNEQFF
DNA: TGTGCCAGCAGACCAACCGGGACAGGTGGAGGGAATGAGCAGTTCTTC

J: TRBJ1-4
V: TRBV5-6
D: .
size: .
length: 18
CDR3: CASSLLLTGMATNEKLFF
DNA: TGTGCCAGCAGCTTGCTCTTAACAGGGATGGCAACTAATGAAAAACTGTTTTTT

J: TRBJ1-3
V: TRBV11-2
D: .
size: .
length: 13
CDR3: CASSLGVGNTIYF
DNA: TGTGCCAGCAGCTTAGGCGTAGGGAACACCATATATTTT

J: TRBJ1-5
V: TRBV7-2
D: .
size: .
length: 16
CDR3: CASSLQGLGSNQPQHF
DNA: TGTGCCAGCAGTTTACAGGGTTTGGGAAGCAATCAGCCCCAGCATTTT

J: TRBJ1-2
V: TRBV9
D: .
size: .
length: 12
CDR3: CATARVNYGYTF
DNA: TGTGCCACCGCAAGGGTTAACTATGGCTACACCTTC

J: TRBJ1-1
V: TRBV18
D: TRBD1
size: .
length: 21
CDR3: CASSQPGQGQSDWGSNTEAFF
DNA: TGTGCCAGCTCACAACCGGGACAGGGGCAATCCGACTGGGGTTCGAACACTGAAGCTTTCTTT

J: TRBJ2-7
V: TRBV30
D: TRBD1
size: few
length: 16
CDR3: CAWSPSTLTGPYEQYF
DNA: TGTGCCTGGAGCCCATCCACACTGACAGGGCCCTACGAGCAGTACTTC

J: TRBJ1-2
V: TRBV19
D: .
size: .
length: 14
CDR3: CASSALGVPDGYTF
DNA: TGTGCCAGTAGTGCTCTAGGGGTGCCAGATGGCTACACCTTC

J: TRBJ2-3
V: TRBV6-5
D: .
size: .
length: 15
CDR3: CASSYSRRGTDTQYF
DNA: TGTGCCAGCAGTTACTCGAGGCGCGGCACAGATACGCAGTATTTT

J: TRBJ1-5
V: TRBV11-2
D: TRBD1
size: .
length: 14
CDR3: CASSPTGGNQPQHF
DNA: TGTGCCAGCAGCCCGACAGGGGGTAATCAGCCCCAGCATTTT

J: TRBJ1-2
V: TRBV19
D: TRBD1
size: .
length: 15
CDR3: CASSSNRDRGHGYTF
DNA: TGTGCCAGTAGCTCAAACCGGGACAGGGGGCATGGCTACACCTTC

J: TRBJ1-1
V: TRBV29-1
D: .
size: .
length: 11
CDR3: CSVDIQAKAFF
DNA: TGCAGCGTTGACATTCAAGCGAAAGCTTTCTTT

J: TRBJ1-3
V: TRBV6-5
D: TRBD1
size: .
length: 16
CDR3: CASSYSGQGSGNTIYF
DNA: TGTGCCAGCAGTTACTCGGGACAGGGGTCCGGAAACACCATATATTTT

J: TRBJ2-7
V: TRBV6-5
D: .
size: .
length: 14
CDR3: CASSGARGPYEQYF
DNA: TGTGCCTCCTCAGGGGCGCGGGGACCCTACGAGCAGTACTTC

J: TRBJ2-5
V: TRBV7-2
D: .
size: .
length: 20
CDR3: CASSLAPLPRVTVVQETQYF
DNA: TGTGCCAGCAGCTTAGCGCCACTCCCCAGGGTAACTGTCGTACAAGAGACCCAGTACTTC

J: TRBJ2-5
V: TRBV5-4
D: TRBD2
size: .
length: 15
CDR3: CASSLVAGGLKTQYF
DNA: TGTGCCAGCAGCTTGGTAGCGGGGGGGCTAAAGACCCAGTACTTC

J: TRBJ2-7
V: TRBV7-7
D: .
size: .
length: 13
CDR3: CASSLGADYEQYF
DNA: TGTGCCAGCAGCTTAGGGGCAGACTACGAGCAGTACTTC

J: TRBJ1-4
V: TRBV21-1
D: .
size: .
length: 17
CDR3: CANFGRRDRRLNEKLFF
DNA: TGTGCCAACTTCGGACGTCGGGACAGGCGGTTAAATGAAAAACTGTTTTTT

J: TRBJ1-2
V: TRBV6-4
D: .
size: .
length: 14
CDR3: CASSDPPADYGYTF
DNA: TGTGCCAGCAGTGACCCCCCAGCTGACTATGGCTACACCTTC